The present TCR beta chain was sequenced within a study of memory CD4+ T cells and cytomegalovirus serostatus. Study details: Of the healthy Belgian adults, roughly ten were CMV seropositive and 20 to 25 seronegative.

Method: immunoSEQ multiplex PCR; TCRdb's copy keeps in-frame clones and lacks some. The sample consists of about 42,000 clones, approximately 78% of them appearing once. Study-wide findings and caveats: About 40% of the roughly 150 known CMV-associated TCRbeta sequences appeared in CD4+ memory.

Single viable CD3+CD4+CD8-CD45RO+ cells were sorted as the memory CD4+ T cells. Comment on this clone: Its target is not known.

This CDR3 region has 17 residues. Per the germline V gene, CDR1 is SGHTA and CDR2 is FQGTGA. V shed 5 bases, J shed 9 bases, and the junction held 14 bases outside the gene matches. The specimen was memory CD4+ T cells from blood. This clonotype was sampled from an adult in good health and CMV-seronegative. The chain carries TRBV7-3 and TRBJ2-1; 12 bases fit TRBD2. The CDR3 DNA reads as TGTGCCAGCAGCCATCACGAACTAGCGGGGGGCCGGGGTGAGCAGTTCTTC. Amino acid sequence: CASSHHELAGGRGEQFF.